A selection of T cell receptor beta chains follows, all from one sample in a study of response to subunit inactivated influenza vaccine. Via MiXCR, TCRdb re-called the RT-PCR reads, giving one row per CDR3 protein. Of more than 700,000 distinct CDR3 sequences listed, 21% are singletons. The input for sequencing was PBMCs from blood, taken 5 days after vaccination. Receptors were obtained from a man aged 45-65 years who received an inactivated influenza vaccine. The CDR3 runs from the conserved cysteine through the conserved F or W. A D gene is named only where the DNA matches it firmly. The listing skips clone size in some rows; elsewhere it reads once, few, many or a size class.

D gene	J gene	V gene	clone size	CDR3 DNA	CDR3 protein
.	TRBJ2-1	TRBV24-1	few	TGTGCCACCAGTGACCCCCTTAGTGAGCAGTTCTTC	CATSDPLSEQFF
TRBD1	TRBJ2-2	TRBV20-1	few	TGCAGTGCTAGAGAAACAGGGGGCATCGGGGAGCTGTTTTTT	CSARETGGIGELFF
TRBD2	TRBJ2-3	TRBV6-5	.	TGTGCCAGCAGTTATCAACTAGCGGGAGATACGCAGTATTTT	CASSYQLAGDTQYF
TRBD2	TRBJ2-7	TRBV20-1	.	TGCAGTGCAAGAACAACTAGCGGGTTCTCCTACGAGCAGTACTTC	CSARTTSGFSYEQYF
.	TRBJ2-7	TRBV11-2	few	TGTGCCAGCAGCTGGGTCTCCTACGAGCAGTACTTC	CASSWVSYEQYF
TRBD2	TRBJ2-7	TRBV5-1	.	TGCGCCAGCAGCTTGATCACTAGCGGAGACGAGCAGTACTTC	CASSLITSGDEQYF
.	TRBJ2-1	TRBV19	few	TGTGCCAGTAGTATAGGGGGCGCTGAGCAGTTCTTC	CASSIGGAEQFF
.	TRBJ2-3	TRBV7-2	few	TGTGCCAGCTTGTACGGAATGGGAGATACGCAGTATTTT	CASLYGMGDTQYF
TRBD1	TRBJ1-1	TRBV3-1	.	TGTGCCAGCAGCCGGGACAGGGGGGAAGCTGAAGCTTTCTTT	CASSRDRGEAEAFF
.	TRBJ2-7	TRBV5-1	few	TGCGCCAGCAGCTTGGAGACAGGTTGGAACGAGCAGTACTTC	CASSLETGWNEQYF
.	TRBJ2-3	TRBV7-2	few	TGTGCCAGCAGCCCAACGGGGCGCCGCACAGATACGCAGTATTTT	CASSPTGRRTDTQYF
TRBD1	TRBJ2-3	TRBV30	.	TGTGCCTGGGGACAGGGGGATGTGGATACGCAGTATTTT	CAWGQGDVDTQYF
.	TRBJ2-1	TRBV20-1	few	TGCAGTGCTAGAGATTGGAGCGGGCTGGGGAACAATGAGCAGTTCTTC	CSARDWSGLGNNEQFF
.	TRBJ1-1	TRBV5-1	.	TGCGCCAGCAGCCCGAAAATCGGACGGAGGAACACTGAAGCTTTCTTT	CASSPKIGRRNTEAFF
.	TRBJ2-3	TRBV14	few	TGTGCCAGCAGCCAAGGAGGGGTGGATACGCAGTATTTT	CASSQGGVDTQYF
.	TRBJ1-3	TRBV28	many	TGTGCCAGCAGATCTTCACCCATCTCTGGAAACACCATATATTTT	CASRSSPISGNTIYF
TRBD1	TRBJ2-1	TRBV12-5	.	TGTGCTAGTGCCCCAGACAGGGGCTACAATGAGCAGTTCTTC	CASAPDRGYNEQFF
.	TRBJ2-7	TRBV30	.	TGTGCCTGGAGACGGGATCCCGGGGGCGAGCAGTACTTC	CAWRRDPGGEQYF
.	TRBJ2-5	TRBV14	.	TGTGCCAGCAGCCAGACCTGGGGGGCAGGACAAGAGACCCAGTACTTC	CASSQTWGAGQETQYF
.	TRBJ2-7	TRBV29-1	few	TGCAGCGTTGGTGGGGGCGCATCCTACGAGCAGTACTTC	CSVGGGASYEQYF
TRBD1	TRBJ2-1	TRBV2	.	TGTGCCAGCAGTGAAGCGTTGGGGACAGTTTCCTACAATGAGCAGTTCTTC	CASSEALGTVSYNEQFF
.	TRBJ1-4	TRBV5-1	few	TGCGCCAGCAGCTTAGTCCCAACTAATGAAAAACTGTTTTTT	CASSLVPTNEKLFF
.	TRBJ2-1	TRBV28	.	TGTGCCAGCAGCATGATCCTGCTTAGCAATGAGCAGTTCTTC	CASSMILLSNEQFF
TRBD2	TRBJ2-1	TRBV11-2	few	TGTGCCAGCAGCTTAGTACGAAGCGGGAGGCCCCCCTACAATGAGCAGTTCTTC	CASSLVRSGRPPYNEQFF
TRBD1	TRBJ2-1	TRBV4-2	many	TGTGCCAGCAGCCAAAACAGGGGCACCTACAATGAGCAGTTCTTC	CASSQNRGTYNEQFF
TRBD1	TRBJ1-2	TRBV12-3/TRBV12-4	few	TGTGCCAGCAGTAAGGGACAGGGGATTTACGGCTACACCTTC	CASSKGQGIYGYTF
TRBD2	TRBJ2-1	TRBV12-3/TRBV12-4	few	TGTGCCAGCAGTTCGTCGATAGCGGGACCGGGGAATGAGCAGTTCTTC	CASSSSIAGPGNEQFF
TRBD1	TRBJ2-1	TRBV12-3/TRBV12-4	.	TGTGCCAGCAGGCAGGGGGCGGTTGGTGAGCAGTTCTTC	CASRQGAVGEQFF
.	TRBJ2-3	TRBV29-1	many	TGCAGCGTTGACCCCCCGACACATAGCACAGATACGCAGTATTTT	CSVDPPTHSTDTQYF
.	TRBJ2-1	TRBV5-1	.	TGCGCCAGCAGCTTGGAGGCTGGGGCGGTCTACAATGAGCAGTTCTTC	CASSLEAGAVYNEQFF
.	TRBJ2-3	TRBV5-1	.	TGCGCCAGCAACCTAGGGAGCACAGATACGCAGTATTTT	CASNLGSTDTQYF
TRBD2	TRBJ2-7	TRBV28	once	TGTGCCAGCAGTTGGACTAGCGGGAGAAGGTACGAGCAGTACTTC	CASSWTSGRRYEQYF
TRBD1	TRBJ1-1	TRBV7-2	.	TGTGCCAGCAGCTATCGGACAGGGGGATCTGAAGCTTTCTTT	CASSYRTGGSEAFF
.	TRBJ2-5	TRBV20-1	.	TGCAGTGCCGTAGGACACGGGGAGGGGGCGGTAAGGGAGACCCAGTACTTC	CSAVGHGEGAVRETQYF
.	TRBJ1-5	TRBV7-2	many	TGTGCCAGCAGCTTAGCGGGGGGCAGTCAGCCCCAGCATTTT	CASSLAGGSQPQHF
.	TRBJ2-5	TRBV5-6	many	TGTGCCAGCAGCTTGGTCGGCAGTAGCGGCTACCAAGAGACCCAGTACTTC	CASSLVGSSGYQETQYF
.	TRBJ2-7	TRBV27	few	TGTGCCAGGGTAAGGATGCCGCACTACGAGCAGTACTTC	CARVRMPHYEQYF
.	TRBJ2-7	TRBV4-1	.	TGCGCCAGCAGCCAACCCACAGGGTCAAACGAGCAGTACTTC	CASSQPTGSNEQYF